These T cell receptor beta chains were read from a single sample in a study of blood T cell repertoires in COVID-19. Sequencing was performed with immunoSEQ multiplex PCR; in TCRdb, only in-frame clones are kept and a portion is missing. The table shows a few hundred thousand clones, with approximately 78% occurring only once. Sequenced: peripheral blood. These TCRs come from a woman under 30 with acute or convalescent COVID-19. Each CDR3 is given with its conserved first and last residue. The order of the fields is J gene, clone size, V gene, D gene, CDR3 DNA, CDR3 protein. A D gene is named only where the DNA matches it firmly. Part of the rows lack a size; the others show once, few, many or a class for expanded clones.

J gene: TRBJ1-4; clone size: NA; V gene: TRBV6-2/TRBV6-3; D gene: NA; CDR3 DNA: TGTGCCAGCAGTTACGAGGGCCAGGATGAAAAACTGTTTTTT; CDR3 protein: CASSYEGQDEKLFF
J gene: TRBJ1-2; clone size: NA; V gene: TRBV5-5; D gene: TRBD1; CDR3 DNA: TGTGCCAGCAGCTTGGCACCCGGGACAGGGGATCTTGGCTATGGCTACACCTTC; CDR3 protein: CASSLAPGTGDLGYGYTF
J gene: TRBJ2-1; clone size: NA; V gene: TRBV14; D gene: TRBD2; CDR3 DNA: TGTGCCAGCAGCCTCATAGCGGGAGTGATCTACAATGAGCAGTTCTTC; CDR3 protein: CASSLIAGVIYNEQFF
J gene: TRBJ2-7; clone size: NA; V gene: TRBV4-1; D gene: NA; CDR3 DNA: TGCGCCAGCAGCCAAGAAGGGAACAGGGTCCACGAGCAGTACTTC; CDR3 protein: CASSQEGNRVHEQYF
J gene: TRBJ2-1; clone size: NA; V gene: TRBV7-7; D gene: NA; CDR3 DNA: TGTGCTAGCAGCCCCAGCGGCCTCCACAATGAGCAGTTCTTC; CDR3 protein: CASSPSGLHNEQFF
J gene: TRBJ1-3; clone size: few; V gene: TRBV2; D gene: NA; CDR3 DNA: TGTGCCAGCAGTCCACCACACAGGGACTACTCTGGAAACACCATATATTTT; CDR3 protein: CASSPPHRDYSGNTIYF
J gene: TRBJ2-3; clone size: NA; V gene: TRBV5-1; D gene: TRBD2; CDR3 DNA: TGCGCCAGCAGCTTGGCCAGGCTTAGCGGGTTGGGAGATACGCAGTATTTT; CDR3 protein: CASSLARLSGLGDTQYF
J gene: TRBJ2-1; clone size: once; V gene: TRBV19; D gene: NA; CDR3 DNA: TGTGCCAGTAGTAAAGTTGACGGGGGCTACAATGAGCAGTTCTTC; CDR3 protein: CASSKVDGGYNEQFF
J gene: TRBJ1-1; clone size: NA; V gene: TRBV9; D gene: NA; CDR3 DNA: TGTGCCAGCAGCCGATCGGGGTTGAACACTGAAGCTTTCTTT; CDR3 protein: CASSRSGLNTEAFF
J gene: TRBJ2-7; clone size: NA; V gene: TRBV6-2/TRBV6-3; D gene: NA; CDR3 DNA: TGTGCCAGCAGTTACGGTCAGGGTCCCTACGAGCAGTACTTC; CDR3 protein: CASSYGQGPYEQYF
J gene: TRBJ1-4; clone size: NA; V gene: TRBV4-3; D gene: TRBD1; CDR3 DNA: TGCGCCAGCAGCCAAAGGGCAGGGGGCTTTAGTGAAAAACTGTTTTTT; CDR3 protein: CASSQRAGGFSEKLFF
J gene: TRBJ2-6; clone size: NA; V gene: TRBV11-3; D gene: TRBD1; CDR3 DNA: TGTGCCAGCAGCCCCAGGGACAGGGAGGTCACTGGGGCCAACGTCCTGACTTTC; CDR3 protein: CASSPRDREVTGANVLTF
J gene: TRBJ1-4; clone size: NA; V gene: TRBV5-1; D gene: NA; CDR3 DNA: TGCGCCAGCAGCCGGACAGCTATTGCAACTAATGAAAAACTGTTTTTT; CDR3 protein: CASSRTAIATNEKLFF
J gene: TRBJ1-2; clone size: NA; V gene: TRBV11-2; D gene: NA; CDR3 DNA: TGTGCCAGCAGCCCAGGGCAGGACTATGGCTACACCTTC; CDR3 protein: CASSPGQDYGYTF
J gene: TRBJ1-4; clone size: NA; V gene: TRBV24-1; D gene: TRBD1; CDR3 DNA: TGTGCCACCAGTGCCGGCGACGGACAGGGGTTTGAAAAACTGTTTTTT; CDR3 protein: CATSAGDGQGFEKLFF